What follows describes a single T cell receptor beta chain. The data belong to a study of blood T cell repertoires in COVID-19. Overall study: Whether acute or convalescent, the COVID-19 samples came from the United States, Italy and Spain. T cells, B-cell-depleted T cells, or PBMCs provided the cDNA or gDNA that served as material.

Profiling relied on immunoSEQ multiplex PCR, and the TCRdb table lists in-frame clones only, not all of them. Found here are about half a million clones, approximately 85% of them singletons; the top ten hold more than 3%. The receptor comes from a human donor in a cohort sampled during active COVID-19. What was sequenced was peripheral blood.

This CDR3 reads CASSQAATSGRGEQYF. The CDR3 coding sequence is TGTGCCAGCAGCCAAGCGGCTACTAGCGGGAGAGGCGAGCAGTACTTC. The V gene is TRBV4-2, the J gene TRBJ2-7; 11 bases map to TRBD2. The V and J ends lost 1 base and 6 bases, in that order; junction bases with no gene match: 8. The CDR3 length is 16 residues. The germline V gene encodes CDR1 LGHNA and CDR2 YNFKEQ.